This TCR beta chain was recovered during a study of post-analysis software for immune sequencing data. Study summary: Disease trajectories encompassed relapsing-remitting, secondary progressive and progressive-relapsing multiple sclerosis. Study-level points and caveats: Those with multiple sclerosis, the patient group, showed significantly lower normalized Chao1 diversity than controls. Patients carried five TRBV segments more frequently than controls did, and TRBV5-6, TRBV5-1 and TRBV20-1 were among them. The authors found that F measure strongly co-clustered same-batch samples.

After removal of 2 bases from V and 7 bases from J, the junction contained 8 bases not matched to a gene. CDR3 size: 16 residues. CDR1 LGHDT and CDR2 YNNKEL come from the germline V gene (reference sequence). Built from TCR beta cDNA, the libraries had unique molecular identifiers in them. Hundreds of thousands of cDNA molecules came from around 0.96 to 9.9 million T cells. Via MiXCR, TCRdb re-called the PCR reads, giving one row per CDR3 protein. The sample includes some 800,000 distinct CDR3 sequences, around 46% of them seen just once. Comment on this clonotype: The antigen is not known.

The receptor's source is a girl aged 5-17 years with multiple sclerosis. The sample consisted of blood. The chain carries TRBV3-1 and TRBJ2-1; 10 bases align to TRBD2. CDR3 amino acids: CASSQFLAGDGNEQFF. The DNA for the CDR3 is TGTGCCAGCAGCCAATTCCTAGCGGGAGATGGAAATGAGCAGTTCTTC.